Listed here are 22 T cell receptor beta chains from one sample, sequenced in a study of PD-L1 blockade in urothelial cancer. The table came from immunoSEQ multiplex PCR; TCRdb's copy has only in-frame clones and leaves some out. The profile shows 45,000 to 50,000 clones, 88% of them singletons. The sample was PBMCs, taken around atezolizumab (anti-PD-L1) treatment. The receptors derive from an older man with urothelial cancer.

The rearrangement joins TRBV30 to TRBJ1-3; unclear D gene. V lost 1 base to trimming and J lost 0 bases, with 4 bases between them. The CDR3 has 13 residues. CDR1 is GTSNPN and CDR2 is SVGIG in the germline V gene (reference sequence). As DNA, the CDR3 is TGTGCCTGGAGTGCAGGCTCTGGAAACACCATATATTTT. It yields the protein CAWSAGSGNTIYF.

V and J are TRBV30 and TRBJ2-5; 7 bases are shared with TRBD1. Trimming cost V 3 bases and J 0 bases; bases outside gene matches: 10. The CDR3 spans 16 residues. Germline V gene lookup returns CDR1 GTSNPN and CDR2 SVGIG (reference sequence). This chain's CDR3 is CAWRGDRTLNQETQYF. CDR3 coding DNA: TGTGCCTGGAGGGGGGACAGAACTCTTAACCAAGAGACCCAGTACTTC.

The CDR3 sequence is CSVDYLRGTQYF. CDR3 nucleotides: TGCAGCGTTGACTACCTACGGGGGACCCAGTACTTC. The chain has TRBV29-1 and TRBJ2-5; a weak D match, TRBD2 (5 bases). The CDR3 runs 12 residues. Trimming pared 3 bases from V and 7 bases from J, leaving 12 bases between. Germline V CDR1 and CDR2: SQVTM, ANQGSEA. Filled out from reference TRBV29-1 and TRBJ2-5, the complete variable domain reads SAVISQKPSRDICQRGTSLTIQCQVDSQVTMMFWYRQQPGQSLTLIATANQGSEATYESGFVIDKFPISRPNLTFSTLTVSNMSPEDSSIYLCSVDYLRGTQYFGPGTRLLVL.

This chain joins TRBV27 and TRBJ2-3; D is possibly TRBD2 (5 bases). CDR1 and CDR2 (germline): MNHEY, SMNVEV (reference sequence). The germline V and J ends were trimmed by 6 bases and 1 base, with 11 bases remaining between them. CDR3 size: 14 residues. This CDR3 is CASSLSVRTDTQYF. The CDR3 nucleotides read TGTGCCAGCAGCCTTAGCGTACGCACAGATACGCAGTATTTT.

The gene calls are TRBV30 and TRBJ2-2; D is ambiguous. V dropped 3 bases and J dropped 5 bases, with 13 bases sitting between them. The CDR3 runs 14 residues. Germline-derived CDR1 and CDR2 are GTSNPN and SVGIG (reference sequence). Here the CDR3 reads CAWSRSFTTGELFF. In nucleotides, the CDR3 is TGTGCCTGGAGCCGAAGTTTTACTACCGGGGAGCTGTTTTTT.

V gene TRBV28 combines with J gene TRBJ1-2; 9 positions agree with TRBD1. CDR1 is MDHEN and CDR2 is SYDVKM in the germline V gene. This CDR3 is built from 16 residues. Unmatched junction bases numbered 6, after V lost 0 bases and J lost 4 bases. CDR3 loop: CASSLWGGDRAYGYTF. The DNA for the CDR3 is TGTGCCAGCAGTTTATGGGGGGGGGACAGGGCCTATGGCTACACCTTC.

This chain links TRBV12-5 with TRBJ1-2; 8 positions agree with TRBD1. The CDR3 contains 15 residues. Germline assignment: CDR1 LGHNT and CDR2 FRNRAP. Unmatched junction bases numbered 6, after V lost 4 bases and J lost 2 bases. In DNA form, the CDR3 reads TGTGCTAGTGGTTCCGACAGGGGTTGGAACTATGGCTACACCTTC. Amino acids: CASGSDRGWNYGYTF.

The V call is TRBV30, the J call TRBJ2-5; tentative D call: TRBD2 (5 bases). V lost 8 bases, J lost 2 bases, and 15 bases lay in between. The CDR3 sequence is 13 residues long. Germline V lookup: CDR1 GTSNPN, CDR2 SVGIG (reference sequence). The CDR3 DNA reads TGTGCCGCAGGCCGGACTTTACAAGAGACCCAGTACTTC. Residues: CAAGRTLQETQYF. The full variable domain, rest sourced from reference TRBV30 and TRBJ2-5, is SQTIHQWPATLVQPVGSPLSLECTVEGTSNPNLYWYRQAAGRGLQLLFYSVGIGQISSEVPQNLSASRPQDRQFILSSKKLLLSDSGFYLCAAGRTLQETQYFGPGTRLLVL.

The chain has TRBV5-1 and TRBJ2-1; 8 bases align to TRBD1. The length of the CDR3 is 15 residues. After removal of 7 bases from V and 1 base from J, the junction contained 7 bases not matched to a gene. Germline CDR1 and CDR2: SGHRS and YFSETQ. The CDR3 loop reads CASQETGASYNEQFF. CDR3 DNA sequence: TGCGCCAGCCAAGAGACAGGGGCTTCCTACAATGAGCAGTTCTTC.

V and J are TRBV9 and TRBJ2-2; tentatively, D is TRBD2 (6 bases). Trimming removed 0 bases at V and 4 bases at J, with 13 bases between. This CDR3 is 16 amino acids long. Per germline, CDR1 SGDLS and CDR2 YYNGEE. CDR3 coding DNA: TGTGCCAGCAGCGTAGGTACCGTAGCGGCCACCGGGGAGCTGTTTTTT. Protein product: CASSVGTVAATGELFF. Drawing the rest from reference TRBV9 and TRBJ2-2, the complete variable domain is DSGVTQTPKHLITATGQRVTLRCSPRSGDLSVYWYQQSLDQGLQFLIQYYNGEERAKGNILERFSAQQFPDLHSELNLSSLELGDSALYFCASSVGTVAATGELFFGEGSRLTVL.

The chain is built from TRBV6-1 and TRBJ1-2, with D perhaps TRBD1 (5 bases). This CDR3 is built from 17 residues. Deletions cut 2 bases from V and 6 bases from J, with 22 bases between. The germline V gene has CDR1 MNHNS and CDR2 SASEGT. The CDR3 DNA follows: TGTGCCAGCAGTGAACCTGGTTTTGGAGGGCGCAGGGATGGCTACACCTTC. It yields the protein CASSEPGFGGRRDGYTF.

The rearrangement joins TRBV6-6 to TRBJ2-7; D perhaps matches TRBD2 (5 bases). V lost 8 bases, J lost 2 bases, and 19 bases lay in between. Germline CDR1 is MNHNY and CDR2 is SVGAGI (reference sequence). The CDR3 totals 15 residues. The CDR3 sequence is CASSPSPARAYEQYF. The DNA for the CDR3 is TGTGCCAGCTCTCCCTCCCCAGCGAGGGCCTACGAGCAGTACTTC.

The chain has TRBV9 and TRBJ2-3, with 8 nucleotides matching TRBD2. J lost 5 bases, V lost 4 bases, and 9 bases had no gene match. Germline lookup yields CDR1 SGDLS and CDR2 YYNGEE. This CDR3 spans 15 amino acids. CDR3 sequence reads: CASSPYNGREDTQYF. In DNA form, the CDR3 reads TGTGCCAGCAGCCCATATAACGGGAGGGAAGATACGCAGTATTTT.

The rearrangement uses TRBV15 and TRBJ1-4; D is ambiguous. CDR3 length equals 16 residues. V dropped 0 bases and J dropped 7 bases, with 15 bases sitting between them. CDR1 LNHNV and CDR2 YYDKDF come from the germline V gene (reference sequence). The CDR3 DNA is TGTGCCACCAGCAGAGATCTCTGGGCAGGCCCTGAAAAACTGTTTTTT. The encoded protein is CATSRDLWAGPEKLFF. Full variable domain (rest looked up from reference TRBV15 and TRBJ1-4): DAMVIQNPRYQVTQFGKPVTLSCSQTLNHNVMYWYQQKSSQAPKLLFHYYDKDFNNEADTPDNFQSRRPNTSFCFLDIRSPGLGDTAMYLCATSRDLWAGPEKLFFGSGTQLSVL.

The chain links TRBV19 to TRBJ1-5; TRBD1 matches at 8 bases. The CDR3 sequence is 15 residues long. V dropped 5 bases and J dropped 4; count of bases not matched to a gene: 7. Germline V lookup: CDR1 LNHDA, CDR2 SQIVND (reference sequence). CDR3 in DNA: TGTGCCAGTAGTCTGCAGGGGGCCTGGAATCAGCCCCAGCATTTT. Translated: CASSLQGAWNQPQHF.

The V call is TRBV5-1, the J call TRBJ2-7; TRBD1 matches at 11 bases. The germline V gene has CDR1 SGHRS and CDR2 YFSETQ. V shed 3 bases, J shed 6 bases, and the junction held 11 bases outside the gene matches. This CDR3 spans 16 amino acids. The CDR3 loop reads CASSSPRTGGSGEQYF. Here the CDR3 DNA reads TGCGCCAGCAGCTCACCACGGACAGGGGGCTCTGGCGAGCAGTACTTC.

This rearrangement joins TRBV5-1 to TRBJ1-2; 7 bases map to TRBD1. Looked up from germline, CDR1 is SGHRS and CDR2 is YFSETQ. Trimming at V came to 4 bases and at J to 4 bases, leaving 10 bases not matched to a gene. The CDR3 is made up of 15 amino acids. This CDR3 reads CASSSGQASLYGYTF. The CDR3 bases are TGCGCCAGCAGCAGTGGACAGGCAAGTCTCTATGGCTACACCTTC.

This clone was picked up one time. The V gene is TRBV6-6, the J gene TRBJ2-7, with TRBD1 as a possible D gene (6 bases). The CDR3 is 16 amino acids. Germline lookup yields CDR1 MNHNY and CDR2 SVGAGI (reference sequence). Trimming removed 0 bases at V and 6 bases at J, with 18 bases between. The CDR3 DNA reads TGTGCCAGCAGTTACTCCCCCCCGGGACAAGCCATCGAGCAGTACTTC. Translation: CASSYSPPGQAIEQYF.

The chain carries TRBV9 and TRBJ2-5; 7 bases agree with TRBD1. The V gene end was trimmed by 3 bases and the J gene end by 1 base; junction bases not matched to a gene: 3. Germline CDR1 is SGDLS and CDR2 is YYNGEE. This CDR3 is 14 amino acids long. As DNA, the CDR3 is TGTGCCAGCAGCGCCGGGACAGTCCAAGAGACCCAGTACTTC. Translation: CASSAGTVQETQYF.

The chain carries TRBV30 and TRBJ1-5; D might be TRBD1 (6 bases). CDR3 length equals 14 residues. V lost 3 bases and J lost 1, with 10 bases in between. Germline lookup yields CDR1 GTSNPN and CDR2 SVGIG (reference sequence). Written as DNA, the CDR3 is TGTGCCTGGAGAGCCACAGGGAGCAATCAGCCCCAGCATTTT. Translated, it gives CAWRATGSNQPQHF.

The V and J genes are TRBV19 and TRBJ2-2, with a tentative D call TRBD1 (6 bases). Germline loops: CDR1 LNHDA, CDR2 SQIVND (reference sequence). The ends were cut back, 8 bases at V and 1 base at J, with 11 bases in the middle. This CDR3 has 14 residues. The CDR3 DNA reads as TGTGCCAGTCAGAGGGGGATGAACACCGGGGAGCTGTTTTTT. Its translation: CASQRGMNTGELFF.

Only a few counts were recorded for this clone. The V gene is TRBV23-1, the J gene TRBJ2-1; possible D gene TRBD2, 5 bases. TRBV23-1 is an ORF; its function is uncertain. CDR3 length: 13 residues. The V end was cut by 2 bases, the J end by 6 bases, with 8 bases between. The DNA of the CDR3 is TGCGCCAGCAGTCAACCCACTAGCAATGAGCAGTTCTTC. The encoded protein is CASSQPTSNEQFF.